Below, one T cell receptor (beta chain) is given with its context. What it binds is not known. CDR3 length equals 16 residues. Clones were sequenced by immunoSEQ multiplex PCR, and TCRdb holds only the in-frame ones, with some missing. Among more than 90,000 clones listed, 75% to 85% were seen once. Every patient experienced relapse after autologous stem cell transplantation, and brentuximab vedotin exposure varied. This specimen belongs to a study of PD-1 blockade in classical Hodgkin lymphoma. General observations from the study: Only CD4+ TCR diversity, not CD8+, had risen significantly by C4D1.

The rearrangement links TRBV21-1 to TRBJ2-5; the listed D gene, TRBD1, was not tested against the DNA. TRBV21-1 is recorded as a pseudogene. The sequenced sample was peripheral blood mononuclear cells (PBMCs), obtained before the second cycle of nivolumab. This clonotype originated in a human donor with classical Hodgkin lymphoma. The CDR3 region is CASSKARDSRSETQYF. Written as DNA, the CDR3 is TGTGCCAGCAGCAAAGCGCGGGACAGCAGATCAGAGACCCAGTACTTC.